This record concerns one T cell receptor (beta chain) sequence. This clone is a singleton in its sample. No antigen is known for it. Base-call qualities are not available, and no considerably larger clone is one nucleotide away. This specimen comes from a study of control samples from healthy donors and cancer patients (dated by TCRdb to 2020 to 2021). Library method: the immunoSEQ multiplex PCR assay. TCRdb retrieved this table from immuneACCESS and kept in-frame rearrangements only. Not all clones are present; in checked studies, unresolved V genes account for under half, and no reason is known for the remainder. The sample table shows 98,000 or so clones, and around three quarters are seen once. 8% to 11% of the sample belongs to the ten largest clones. From the cysteine through the phenylalanine, the CDR3 covers 16 amino acids. Kept here is only the CDR3 DNA, which spans 48 bases and is read in frame from base 1. The germline V gene supplies CDR1 LGHNT and CDR2 FRNRAP. V is cut back by 6 bases and J by 3 bases, with 13 bases in the junction unmatched.

The sample was blood. The clonotype originates from a woman in her 30s in good health. The chain uses TRBV12-5 and TRBJ1-2, with 7 bases matching TRBD1. The bases are TGTGCTAGTGGAGCTCGGGACAGACCTGGGGACTATGGCTACACCTTC. It encodes CASGARDRPGDYGYTF.